This T cell receptor beta chain was identified during a study of blood T cell repertoires in COVID-19. CDR1 is SEHNR and CDR2 is FQNEAQ in the germline V gene (reference sequence). The CDR3 loop spans 13 amino acids. V lost 1 base, J lost 7 bases, and 10 bases lay in between. This clone was observed a single time. Original handling: Amplification with reference gene primers provided the estimates of nucleated cell counts. Generated by immunoSEQ multiplex PCR, the TCRdb table keeps only in-frame clones and is missing some. V, J and clone size reflect that table, while D and trimming were determined from the DNA. This sample yields approximately 150,000 clones, of which 70% to 90% are seen a single time; 3.5% to 4.5% belongs to the top ten.

The sequenced sample was peripheral blood. The TCR comes from a woman in her 70s with acute or convalescent COVID-19. The chain combines TRBV7-9 with TRBJ1-2; no clear D gene. The CDR3 DNA follows: TGTGCCAGCAGCTTAGAACAGCTCTCTGGCTACACCTTC. Protein sequence: CASSLEQLSGYTF.